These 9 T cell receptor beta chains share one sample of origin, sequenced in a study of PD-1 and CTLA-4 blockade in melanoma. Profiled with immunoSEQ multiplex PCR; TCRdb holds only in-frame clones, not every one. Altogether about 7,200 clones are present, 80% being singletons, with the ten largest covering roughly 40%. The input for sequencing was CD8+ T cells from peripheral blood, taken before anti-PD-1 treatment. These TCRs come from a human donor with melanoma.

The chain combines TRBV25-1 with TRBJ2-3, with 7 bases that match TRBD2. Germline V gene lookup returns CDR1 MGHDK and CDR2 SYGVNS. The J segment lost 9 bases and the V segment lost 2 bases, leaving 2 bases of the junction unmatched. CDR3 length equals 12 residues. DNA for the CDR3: TGTGCCAGCAGTGAAGGGGGGGGGACGCAGTATTTT. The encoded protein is CASSEGGGTQYF.

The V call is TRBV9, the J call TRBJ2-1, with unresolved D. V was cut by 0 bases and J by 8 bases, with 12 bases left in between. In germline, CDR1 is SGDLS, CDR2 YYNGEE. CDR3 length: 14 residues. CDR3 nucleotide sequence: TGTGCCAGCAGCGTAGCTTCCGGCCCTGATGAGCAGTTCTTC. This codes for CASSVASGPDEQFF.

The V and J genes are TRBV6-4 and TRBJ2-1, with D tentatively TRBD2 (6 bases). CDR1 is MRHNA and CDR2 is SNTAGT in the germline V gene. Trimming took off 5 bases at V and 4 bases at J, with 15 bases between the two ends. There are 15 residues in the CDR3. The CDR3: CASSYSLASYNEQFF. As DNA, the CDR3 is TGTGCCAGCAGTTATTCACTAGCTTCATACAATGAGCAGTTCTTC.

CDR3 nucleotide sequence: TGCAGCCTCTTACTAGAAAACACAGATACGCAGTATTTT. Its protein is CSLLLENTDTQYF. J is TRBJ2-3 and V is TRBV29-1, with D possibly TRBD2 on 5 matching bases. The CDR3 is 13 residues long. CDR1 and CDR2 (germline): SQVTM, ANQGSEA. V gave up 8 bases and J gave up 2 bases, with 14 bases separating them.

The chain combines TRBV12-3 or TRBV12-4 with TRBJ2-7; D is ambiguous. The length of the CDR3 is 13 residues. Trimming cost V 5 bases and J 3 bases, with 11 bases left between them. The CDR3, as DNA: TGTGCCAGCAGTCCCAGTGCAGGCTACGAGCAGTACTTC. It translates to CASSPSAGYEQYF.

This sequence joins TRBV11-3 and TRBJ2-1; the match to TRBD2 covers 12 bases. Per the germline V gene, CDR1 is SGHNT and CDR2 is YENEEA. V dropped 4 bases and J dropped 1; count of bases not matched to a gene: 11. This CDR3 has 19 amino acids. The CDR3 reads CASSSLGLAGSGSYNEQFF. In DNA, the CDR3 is TGTGCCAGCAGCTCCCTGGGACTAGCGGGCTCAGGGTCCTACAATGAGCAGTTCTTC.

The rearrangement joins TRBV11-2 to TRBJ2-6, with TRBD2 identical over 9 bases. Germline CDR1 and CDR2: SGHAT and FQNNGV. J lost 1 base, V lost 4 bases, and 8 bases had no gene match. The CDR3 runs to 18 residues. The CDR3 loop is CASSSKTSGASGANVLTF. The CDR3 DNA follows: TGTGCCAGCAGCTCGAAGACTAGCGGAGCTTCTGGGGCCAACGTCCTGACTTTC.

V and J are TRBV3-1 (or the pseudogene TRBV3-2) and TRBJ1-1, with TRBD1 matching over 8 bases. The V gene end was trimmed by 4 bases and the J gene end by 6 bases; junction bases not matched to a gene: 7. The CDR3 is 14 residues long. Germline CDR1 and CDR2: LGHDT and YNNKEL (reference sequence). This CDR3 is CASSPLTGGSEAFF. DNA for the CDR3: TGTGCCAGCAGCCCCCTTACAGGGGGATCTGAAGCTTTCTTT.

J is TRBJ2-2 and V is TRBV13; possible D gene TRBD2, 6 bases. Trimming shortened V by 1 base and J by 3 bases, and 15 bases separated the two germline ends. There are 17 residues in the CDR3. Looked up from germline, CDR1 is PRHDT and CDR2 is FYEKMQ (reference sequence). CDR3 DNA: TGTGCCAGCAGCTTAGAGAGTTCTAGCGAGTACACCGGGGAGCTGTTTTTT. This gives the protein CASSLESSSEYTGELFF.